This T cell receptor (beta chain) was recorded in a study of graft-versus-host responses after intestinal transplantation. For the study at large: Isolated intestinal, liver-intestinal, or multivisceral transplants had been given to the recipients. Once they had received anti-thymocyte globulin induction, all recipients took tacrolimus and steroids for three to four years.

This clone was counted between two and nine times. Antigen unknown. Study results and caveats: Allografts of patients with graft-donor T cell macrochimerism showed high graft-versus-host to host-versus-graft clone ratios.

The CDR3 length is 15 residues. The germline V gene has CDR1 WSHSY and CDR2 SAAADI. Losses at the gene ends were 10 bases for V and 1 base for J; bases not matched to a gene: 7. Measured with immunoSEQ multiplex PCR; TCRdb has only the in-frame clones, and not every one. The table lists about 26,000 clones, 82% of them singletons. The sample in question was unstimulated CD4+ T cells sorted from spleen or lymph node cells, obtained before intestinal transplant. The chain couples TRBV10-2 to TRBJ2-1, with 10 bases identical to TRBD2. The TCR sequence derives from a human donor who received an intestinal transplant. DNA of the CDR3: TGCGCCACCTCAAGCGGGAGGGTTTCCTACAATGAGCAGTTCTTC. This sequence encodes CATSSGRVSYNEQFF.